This section outlines one T cell receptor beta chain sequence together with its context. The target antigen is unknown. V was pared by 2 bases and J by 2 bases, with 7 bases of the junction left unmatched. The CDR3 is made up of 17 amino acids. Per the germline V gene, CDR1 is MDHEN and CDR2 is SYDVKM. Recent acute infections and vaccinations were absent in the healthy HIV-negative adult donors. Only Caucasian adults living in Nashville, Tennessee made up the donor group. The protocol was immunoSEQ multiplex PCR, while the TCRdb copy is restricted to in-frame clones and leaves out a portion. The sample lists a few hundred thousand clones; roughly 96% were seen once. This sample is drawn from a study of shared clonotypes between healthy human individuals. Across the study: Each donor's CD8 memory used one plate, CD8 naive two, each CD4 subset three. Study results and caveats: Rarefaction analysis demonstrated incomplete sorted-subset sequencing notwithstanding large depth.

Sequenced sample: memory CD8+ T cells sorted from blood. Described subset: CD45RO+ cells pooled with CCR7-negative TemRA cells. The receptor was isolated from a man aged 25-40 years in good health. V and J are TRBV28 and TRBJ1-3; TRBD1 aligns across 9 bases. CDR3 sequence (DNA): TGTGCCAGCAGTTTAACCGGGACAGGGAGACCTGGAAACACCATATATTTT. It codes for CASSLTGTGRPGNTIYF.